This TCR beta chain appears in the sequencing data of a study of CD8+ T cells in alopecia areata. As the sequencing template, cDNA was produced by extracting RNA and reverse transcribing it. Clones were sequenced by immunoSEQ multiplex PCR, and TCRdb holds only the in-frame ones, with some missing. The data hold some 170,000 clones, with less than 75% observed a single time. Germline V gives CDR1 SGHVS, CDR2 FNYEAQ. This CDR3 has 17 residues. V was clipped by 3 bases and J by 5 bases; unmatched bases: 15. Stated treatment: oral pan-JAK inhibitor, 5-10 mg twice daily. The source of this sequence is a human donor with alopecia areata. The source material was CD4+ T cells sorted from blood, sampled between weeks 55 and 65, from a patient treated with tofacitinib. The V gene is TRBV7-6, the J gene TRBJ2-5; 7 positions agree with TRBD2. The DNA for the CDR3 is TGTGCCAGCAGCTTCGGAGACGGGGGGTTAAAACGGGAGACCCAGTACTTC. Its translation is CASSFGDGGLKRETQYF.